The text below deals with one T cell receptor beta chain. Its antigen is unidentified. Those donating, healthy Caucasian individuals from Russia, were aged roughly 6 to 95. The total RNA that was extracted per sample amounted to at least 5 micrograms. The data are from a study of blood T cells in healthy people across ages. Broader study findings: CMV status of donors was unknown, possibly confounding expanded clonotype changes.

A second PCR, run for about 6 to 12 cycles, used a sample-barcoded 5' primer plus a J-beta primer mix. TCRdb analysed the 5' RACE reads with MiXCR anew, one entry per CDR3 protein. The data show approximately 2,000,000 distinct CDR3 sequences, about two fifths seen once. Trimming removed 4 bases from V and 15 bases from J, with 10 bases in between. The CDR3 consists of 11 residues. The V gene is TRBV12-3 or TRBV12-4, the J gene TRBJ1-6; D possibly corresponds to TRBD1 (6 bases). The specimen was blood. This TCR was sampled from a human donor in good health. In DNA form, the CDR3 reads TGTGCCAGCAGTTCCACAGGGCTCCTCCACTTT. Amino acids: CASSSTGLLHF.